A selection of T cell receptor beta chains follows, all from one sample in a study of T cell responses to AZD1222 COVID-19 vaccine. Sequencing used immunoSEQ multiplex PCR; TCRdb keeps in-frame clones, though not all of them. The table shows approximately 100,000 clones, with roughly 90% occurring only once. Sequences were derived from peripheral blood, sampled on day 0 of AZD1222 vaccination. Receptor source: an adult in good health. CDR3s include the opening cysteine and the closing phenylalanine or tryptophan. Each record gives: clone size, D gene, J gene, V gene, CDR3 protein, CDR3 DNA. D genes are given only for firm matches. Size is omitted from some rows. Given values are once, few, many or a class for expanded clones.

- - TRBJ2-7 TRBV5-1 CASSPEFYEQYF TGCGCCAGCTCTCCGGAGTTCTACGAGCAGTACTTC
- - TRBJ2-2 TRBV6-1 CASSELGVGELFF TGTGCCAGCAGTGAATTGGGGGTCGGGGAGCTGTTTTTT
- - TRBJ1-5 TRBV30 CAWSNPGGNQPQHF TGTGCCTGGAGTAACCCAGGGGGCAATCAGCCCCAGCATTTT
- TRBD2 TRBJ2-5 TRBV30 CAWSGGGAETQYF TGTGCCTGGAGTGGCGGGGGGGCAGAGACCCAGTACTTC
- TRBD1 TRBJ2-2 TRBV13 CASSSDRAGELFF TGTGCCAGCAGCTCCGACAGGGCCGGGGAGCTGTTTTTT
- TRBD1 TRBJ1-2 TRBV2 CASIGQGIPNYGYTF TGTGCCAGCATCGGACAGGGCATTCCTAACTATGGCTACACCTTC
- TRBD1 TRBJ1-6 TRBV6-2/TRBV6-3 CASSYSNRGNSPLHF TGTGCCAGCAGTTACTCTAACAGGGGAAATTCACCCCTCCACTTT
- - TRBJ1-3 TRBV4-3 CASSQAAGGRSGNTIYF TGCGCCAGCAGCCAGGCCGCTGGGGGAAGATCTGGAAACACCATATATTTT
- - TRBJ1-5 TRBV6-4 CASSVDSGNQPQHF TGTGCCAGCAGTGTCGACAGTGGCAATCAGCCCCAGCATTTT
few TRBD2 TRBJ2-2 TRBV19 CASTPGRGLAGGPRHTGELFF TGTGCCAGTACCCCTGGGAGGGGCCTAGCGGGAGGCCCACGACACACCGGGGAGCTGTTTTTT